The clone carrying this TCR beta chain was observed at least ten times. The sample comes from a study of blood T cell repertoires in COVID-19. In the authors' methods: The authors estimated nucleated cell counts from reference gene primer amplification. Data came from immunoSEQ multiplex PCR; TCRdb stores just in-frame clones and leaves some out. That table supplies the V and J calls and clone size; D and trimming were determined from the DNA. The sample contains approximately 190,000 clones, around four fifths of which appear only once. V was pared by 4 bases and J by 8 bases, with 8 bases of the junction left unmatched. Looked up from germline, CDR1 is SGHRS and CDR2 is YFSETQ. The CDR3 extends over 15 amino acids.

What was sequenced was peripheral blood. The chain recombines TRBV5-1 with TRBJ1-4; 10 bases map to TRBD1. The sequence was obtained from a woman aged 25 to 39 with acute or convalescent COVID-19. CDR3 bases: TGCGCCAGCAGCGACAGGACAGGGGGAAGCGAAAAACTGTTTTTT. Its protein is CASSDRTGGSEKLFF.